What follows is one TCR beta chain and its context. Per germline, CDR1 MNHEY and CDR2 SVGAGI. The CDR3 extends over 13 amino acids. V dropped 6 bases and J dropped 4 bases, with 12 bases sitting between them. The protocol was immunoSEQ multiplex PCR, while the TCRdb copy is restricted to in-frame clones and leaves out a portion. The sample gives about 200,000 clones, around three quarters of which show up once; roughly 17% is in the top ten. This record comes from a study of blood T cell repertoires in COVID-19. This clonotype originated in a woman aged 50 to 60 with acute COVID-19. Sequencing was carried out using PBMCs or T cells enriched from blood (not recorded which). The gene calls are TRBV6-5 and TRBJ1-1; possibly TRBD1 for D (6 bases). In DNA, the CDR3 is TGTGCCAGCAGGTTAACAGGGCCCACTGAAGCTTTCTTT. This encodes CASRLTGPTEAFF.